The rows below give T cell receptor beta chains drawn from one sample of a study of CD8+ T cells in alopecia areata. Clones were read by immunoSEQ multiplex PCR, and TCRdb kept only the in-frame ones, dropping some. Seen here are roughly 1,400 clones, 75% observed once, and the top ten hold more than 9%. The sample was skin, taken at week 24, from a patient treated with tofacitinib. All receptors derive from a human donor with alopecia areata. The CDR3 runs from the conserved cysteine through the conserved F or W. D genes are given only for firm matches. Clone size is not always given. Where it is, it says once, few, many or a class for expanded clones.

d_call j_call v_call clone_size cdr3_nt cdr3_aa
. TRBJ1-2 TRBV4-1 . TGCGCCAGCAGCCCCCTAGGGCAGATTAACTATGGCTACACCTTC CASSPLGQINYGYTF
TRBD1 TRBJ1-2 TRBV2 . TGTGCCAGCTCGGGGACAGGGACTTATGGCTACACCTTC CASSGTGTYGYTF
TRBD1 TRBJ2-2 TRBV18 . TGTGCCAGCTCACTGAGGACAGGGGACACCGGGGAGCTGTTTTTT CASSLRTGDTGELFF
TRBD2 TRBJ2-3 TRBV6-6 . TGTGCCAGCAGTTGGCGGGGGGGCACAGATACGCAGTATTTT CASSWRGGTDTQYF
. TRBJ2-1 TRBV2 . TGTGCCAGCAGTGGGACTTCCCCGAATGAGCAGTTCTTC CASSGTSPNEQFF
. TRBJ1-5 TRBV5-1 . TGCGCCAGCAGCTTGGGGGCAAACCAGCCCCAGCATTTT CASSLGANQPQHF
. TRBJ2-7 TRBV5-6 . TGTGCCAGCAGCGTAAACTACGAGCAGTACTTC CASSVNYEQYF
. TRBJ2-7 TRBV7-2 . TGTGCCAGCAGCTTAGTTTACCGTACGGAGCAGTACTTC CASSLVYRTEQYF
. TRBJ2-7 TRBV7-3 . TGTGCCAGCAGCTTACAGGGTAGTCGCGAGCAGTACTTC CASSLQGSREQYF
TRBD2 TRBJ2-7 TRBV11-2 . TGTGCCAGCAGCTTAGGCGGTGGCGGGGGGGCCTACGAGCAGTACTTC CASSLGGGGGAYEQYF
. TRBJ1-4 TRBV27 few TGTGCCAGCAGTATAGGGTTGGCTAATGAAAAACTGTTTTTT CASSIGLANEKLFF
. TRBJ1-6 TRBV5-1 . TGCGCCAGCAGCTTCGGACGTGGTGGCGCGGGGATCAACAGTGCTTCACCCCTCCACTTT CASSFGRGGAGINSASPLHF
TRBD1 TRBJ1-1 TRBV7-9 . TGTGCCAGCAGCGTACAGGGGGAGGGTACTGAAGCTTTCTTT CASSVQGEGTEAFF
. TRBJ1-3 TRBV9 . TGTGCCAGCAGCGTAGACCGGGGACCTGGAAACACCATATATTTT CASSVDRGPGNTIYF
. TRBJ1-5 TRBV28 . TGTGCCAGCACCCCCGGAGGACAGAGCAATCAGCCCCAGCATTTT CASTPGGQSNQPQHF
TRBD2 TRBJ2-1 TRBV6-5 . TGTGCCAGCAGTTACCTCGGACTAGCGGACGAGCAGTTCTTC CASSYLGLADEQFF
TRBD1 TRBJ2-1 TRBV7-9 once TGTGCCAGCAGCCCCGACAGGGGGTCCTACAATGAGCAGTTCTTC CASSPDRGSYNEQFF
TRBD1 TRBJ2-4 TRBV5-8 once TGTGCCAGCAGCTTGTACAGGGGGGACGCCAAAAACATTCAGTACTTC CASSLYRGDAKNIQYF
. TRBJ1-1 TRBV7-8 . TGTGCCAGCACCCCTCATGAGCCCCGGGACCGAGAGCTTGAAGCTTTCTTT CASTPHEPRDRELEAFF
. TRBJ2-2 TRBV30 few TGTGCCTGGAGTGTACAACCAAAACCCACCGGGGAGCTGTTTTTT CAWSVQPKPTGELFF
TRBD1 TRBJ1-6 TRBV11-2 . TGTGCCAGCAGCCCGGGGACAGGGGGCCGGTACAATTCACCCCTCCACTTT CASSPGTGGRYNSPLHF
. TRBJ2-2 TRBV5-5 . TGTGCCAGCAGCTTGGAAGGGGAAACCGGGGAGCTGTTTTTT CASSLEGETGELFF
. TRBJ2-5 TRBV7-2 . TGTGCCAGCAGACTGGGACGGGGATGGACCCAGTACTTC CASRLGRGWTQYF
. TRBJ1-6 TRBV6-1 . TGTGCCAGCAGTGAATGGGAGGGGTATAATTCACCCCTCCACTTT CASSEWEGYNSPLHF
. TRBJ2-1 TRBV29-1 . TGCAGCCTTCGGACTGCAACCTATTCCAATGAGCAGTTCTTC CSLRTATYSNEQFF
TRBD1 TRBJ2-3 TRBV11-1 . TGTGCCAGCAGCCTAGGACAGGGGGATCTGGATACGCAGTATTTT CASSLGQGDLDTQYF
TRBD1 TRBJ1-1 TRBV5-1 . TGCGCCAGCAGCTCCACCTCAGGGGGGGTGTTAACTGAAGCTTTCTTT CASSSTSGGVLTEAFF
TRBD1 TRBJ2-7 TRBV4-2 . TGTGCCAGCAGCCAGGACGGGACAGGGGTCTACGAGCAGTACTTC CASSQDGTGVYEQYF
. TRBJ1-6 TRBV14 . TGTGCCAGCAGCCTACTAGGGGGTAATTCACCCCTCCACTTT CASSLLGGNSPLHF
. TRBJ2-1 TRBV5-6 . TGTGCCAGCAATTTCGGGTCTGAGCAGTTCTTC CASNFGSEQFF
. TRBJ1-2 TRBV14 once TGTGCCAGCAGCCCAGGGACACCTAACTATGGCTACACCTTC CASSPGTPNYGYTF
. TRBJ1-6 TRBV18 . TGTGCCAGCTCACCCGGGACGGGGAATTCACCCCTCCACTTT CASSPGTGNSPLHF
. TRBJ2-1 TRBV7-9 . TGTGCCAGCAGCTTTGGAGGGCCCTACAATGAGCAGTTCTTC CASSFGGPYNEQFF
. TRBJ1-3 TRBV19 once TGTGCCAGCCGGACAGCTGGAAACACCATATATTTT CASRTAGNTIYF
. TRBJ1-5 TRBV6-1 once TGTGCCAGCAGGGACGGGACAAATCAGCCCCAGCATTTT CASRDGTNQPQHF
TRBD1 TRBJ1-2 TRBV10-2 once TGCGCCAGCAGTGGGACAGGGAATATTAGCTACACCTTC CASSGTGNISYTF
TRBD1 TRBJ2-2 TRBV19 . TGTGCCAGTCGACAGGGGGGGAACACCGGGGAGCTGTTTTTT CASRQGGNTGELFF
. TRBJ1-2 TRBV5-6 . TGTGCCAGCAGCGACACGGGGGGCAATGGCTACACCTTC CASSDTGGNGYTF
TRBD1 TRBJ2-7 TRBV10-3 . TGTGCCATCAGTGAGAAACGACAGGGAGCCAAACCCTACGAGCAGTACTTC CAISEKRQGAKPYEQYF
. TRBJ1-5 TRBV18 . TGTGCCAGCTCTTCACAGGGCCAAGGCCAGCCCCAGCATTTT CASSSQGQGQPQHF
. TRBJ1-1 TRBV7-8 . TGTGCCAGCAGCTCGAACCGGGGGCCCGGGGGGAACACTGAAGCTTTCTTT CASSSNRGPGGNTEAFF
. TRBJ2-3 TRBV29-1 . TGCAGCGTTGAGAAGGGGCGCATCTCCACAGATACGCAGTATTTT CSVEKGRISTDTQYF
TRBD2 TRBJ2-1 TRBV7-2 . TGTGCCAGCAGCTTAGTACGGCTAGCGGTTTACAATGAGCAGTTCTTC CASSLVRLAVYNEQFF